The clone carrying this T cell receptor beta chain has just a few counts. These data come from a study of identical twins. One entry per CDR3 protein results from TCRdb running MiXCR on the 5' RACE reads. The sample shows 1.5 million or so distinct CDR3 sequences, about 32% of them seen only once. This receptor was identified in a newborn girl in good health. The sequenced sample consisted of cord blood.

The CDR3 coding sequence is TGTGCCAGCAGTTACTCGCCCGGACTAGCCTCTTTCCAAGAGACCCAGTACTTC. Translating it yields CASSYSPGLASFQETQYF. This sequence joins TRBV6-5 and TRBJ2-5; 8 positions agree with TRBD2. This CDR3 is 18 amino acids long. Germline loops: CDR1 MNHEY, CDR2 SVGAGI. The junction had 10 bases not matched to a gene; V was cut back by 0 bases and J by 1 base.